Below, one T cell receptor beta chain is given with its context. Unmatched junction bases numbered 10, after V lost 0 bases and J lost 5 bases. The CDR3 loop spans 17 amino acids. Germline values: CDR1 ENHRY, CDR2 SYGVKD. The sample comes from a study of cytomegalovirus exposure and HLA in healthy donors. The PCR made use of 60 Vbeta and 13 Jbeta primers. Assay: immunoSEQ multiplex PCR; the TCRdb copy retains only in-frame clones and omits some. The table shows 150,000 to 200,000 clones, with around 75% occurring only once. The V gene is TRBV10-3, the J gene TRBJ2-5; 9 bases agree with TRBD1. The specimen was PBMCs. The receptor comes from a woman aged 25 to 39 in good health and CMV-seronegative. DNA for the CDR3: TGTGCCATCAGTGAGTCTGGGAGGACAGGGGCCGGTGAGACCCAGTACTTC. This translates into CAISESGRTGAGETQYF.